The 4 T cell receptor beta chains listed next were all sequenced from one sample in a study of hypomethylating agent response in myelodysplastic syndrome. Measured with immunoSEQ multiplex PCR; TCRdb has only the in-frame clones, and not every one. The table lists around 2,000 clones, about 86% of them singletons. The specimen was bone marrow, collected before or after starting hypomethylating agent treatment for myelodysplastic syndrome (not recorded which). The receptors were gathered from a human donor with myelodysplastic syndrome.

The V and J genes are TRBV9 and TRBJ1-5, with unresolved D. V lost 0 bases to trimming and J lost 3 bases, with 10 bases between them. The germline V gene has CDR1 SGDLS and CDR2 YYNGEE. This CDR3 comprises 15 residues. Here the CDR3 DNA reads TGTGCCAGCAGCGTAGGACCGACTTCCAATCAGCCCCAGCATTTT. Amino acids: CASSVGPTSNQPQHF.

The chain recombines TRBV11-2 with TRBJ1-5, with D possibly TRBD1 on 6 matching bases. Germline V gene sequence: CDR1 SGHAT, CDR2 FQNNGV. Trimming pared 5 bases from V and 5 bases from J, leaving 10 bases between. The CDR3 length is 13 residues. DNA for the CDR3: TGTGCCAGCAGCCGGGACACCGATCAGCCCCAGCATTTT. It is translated as CASSRDTDQPQHF.

This chain joins TRBV7-3 and TRBJ2-3, with TRBD1 matching 8 bases. The CDR3 sequence is 12 residues long. From germline, CDR1 is SGHTA and CDR2 FQGTGA. V shed 5 bases, J shed 14 bases, and the junction held 9 bases outside the gene matches. This CDR3 reads CASSPGDRRWYF. The DNA for the CDR3 is TGTGCCAGCAGCCCAGGGGACAGGCGTTGGTATTTT.

J is TRBJ2-3 and V is TRBV7-2; 16 bases match TRBD2. Germline V CDR1 and CDR2: SGHTA, FQGNSA. The CDR3 is 19 residues long. J gave up 5 bases and V 1 base, and 9 bases lay outside the gene matches. The CDR3, as DNA: TGTGCCAGCAGCTTAGGCCCGGGACTAGCGGGAGGGCCGGAAGATACGCAGTATTTT. This codes for CASSLGPGLAGGPEDTQYF.